The rows below give T cell receptor beta chains drawn from one sample of a study of tumor and adjacent non-tumor tissue in lung cancer. TCRdb used MiXCR to reprocess the multiplex PCR reads, holding one entry per CDR3 protein. The data show under 150,000 distinct CDR3 sequences, approximately 72% seen once. Sequencing used lung tumor tissue. The receptors were gathered from a man aged 55-75 years with small cell lung cancer. Both conserved end residues are part of each CDR3.

V,CDR3
TRBV24-1,CATSDPLAGRDEQFF
TRBV20-1,CSASPTPTYNEQFF
TRBV6-1,CASSEANVRRNEQFF
TRBV6-1,CASTKTSVSSYEQYF
TRBV12-3/TRBV12-4,CASSPWAETQYF
TRBV14,CASSQELQGDEVNIQYF
TRBV20-1,CSASVDRDHLLANYGYTF
TRBV11-2,CASLPIAGGMNEQFF
TRBV20-1,CSATTGLGGYGYTF
TRBV10-3,CAISGELYGYTF
TRBV28,CASTLPGQGFSEETQYF
TRBV11-3,CASSRKCIQETQYF
TRBV11-2,CGSSFTEPYGYTF
TRBV20-1,CSARGRTGVFGHTF
TRBV11-2,CASNPVRNYGYIF
TRBV6-5,CASSYGSGWGYEQYF
TRBV28,CDSSEGQRGYTF
TRBV6-6,CASRAVSGRSDEQYF